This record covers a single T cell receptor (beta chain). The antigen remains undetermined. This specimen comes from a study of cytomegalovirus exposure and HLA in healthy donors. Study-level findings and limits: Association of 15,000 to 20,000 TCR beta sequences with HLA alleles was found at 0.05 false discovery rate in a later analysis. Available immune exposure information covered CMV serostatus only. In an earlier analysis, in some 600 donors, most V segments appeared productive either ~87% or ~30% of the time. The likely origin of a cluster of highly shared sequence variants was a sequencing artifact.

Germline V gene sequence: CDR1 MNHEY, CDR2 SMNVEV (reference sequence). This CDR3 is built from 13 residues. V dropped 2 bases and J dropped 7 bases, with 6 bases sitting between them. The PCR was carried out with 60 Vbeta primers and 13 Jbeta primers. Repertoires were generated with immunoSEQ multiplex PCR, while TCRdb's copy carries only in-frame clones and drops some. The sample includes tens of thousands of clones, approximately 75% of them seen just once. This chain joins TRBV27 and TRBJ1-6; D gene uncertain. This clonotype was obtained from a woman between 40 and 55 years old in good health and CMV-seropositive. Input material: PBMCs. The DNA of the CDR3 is TGTGCCAGCAGTTTAGCGGGAAATTCACCCCTCCACTTT. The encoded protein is CASSLAGNSPLHF.